The T cell receptor (beta chain) described here comes from a study of blood T cell repertoires in COVID-19. Study context: Both acute and convalescent COVID-19 samples were obtained from the United States, Italy and Spain.

This CDR3 has 14 residues. Germline assignment: CDR1 WSHSY and CDR2 SAAADI. The V and J ends lost 2 bases and 4 bases, in that order; junction bases with no gene match: 4. TCRdb's copy holds only in-frame clones and misses some; the assay was immunoSEQ multiplex PCR. The data show about 210,000 clones, with around 88% seen just once and around 1.5% held by the top ten. This clone was seen once. The rearrangement joins TRBV10-2 to TRBJ1-1, with TRBD1 matching over 7 bases. This TCR derives from a man younger than 35 with active or convalescent COVID-19. Sequencing used peripheral blood. The CDR3, as DNA: TGCGCCAGCAGTGAGCGGACAGGCGGCACTGAAGCTTTCTTT. Translating gives CASSERTGGTEAFF.